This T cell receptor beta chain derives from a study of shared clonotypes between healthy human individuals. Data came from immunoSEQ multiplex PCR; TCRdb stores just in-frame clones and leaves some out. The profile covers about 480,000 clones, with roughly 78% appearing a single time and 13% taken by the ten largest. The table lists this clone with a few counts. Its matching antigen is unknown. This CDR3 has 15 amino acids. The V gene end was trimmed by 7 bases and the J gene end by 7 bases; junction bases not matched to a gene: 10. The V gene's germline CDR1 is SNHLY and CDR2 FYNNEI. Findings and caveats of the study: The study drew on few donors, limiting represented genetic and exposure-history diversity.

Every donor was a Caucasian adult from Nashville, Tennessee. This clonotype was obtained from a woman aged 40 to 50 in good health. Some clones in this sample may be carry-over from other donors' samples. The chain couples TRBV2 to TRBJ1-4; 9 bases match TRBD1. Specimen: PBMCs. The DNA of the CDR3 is TGTGCCAGCAATCCTCAGACAGGGGGTGGTGAAAAACTGTTTTTT. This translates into CASNPQTGGGEKLFF.